This T cell receptor beta chain stems from a study of T cell changes during pregnancy in multiple sclerosis. Deletions cut 3 bases from V and 1 base from J, with 15 bases between. Germline CDR1 reads SQVTM; CDR2 reads ANQGSEA. The CDR3 has 15 amino acids. Profiled with immunoSEQ multiplex PCR; TCRdb holds only in-frame clones, not every one. The sample shows approximately 24,000 clones, 70% to 90% of them seen only once. The chain combines TRBV29-1 with TRBJ1-2; D possibly corresponds to TRBD1 (5 bases). This sequence originates from a female donor in good health, enrolled as a control in a pregnancy study. The sequencing here drew on CD8+ T cells from peripheral blood mononuclear cells, taken in the first trimester of pregnancy. CDR3 sequence reads: CSVDYAGRNNYGYTF. The DNA for the CDR3 is TGCAGCGTTGACTATGCGGGGCGGAATAACTATGGCTACACCTTC.